Shown below are 16 T cell receptor beta chains from a single sample sequenced in a study of blood T cell repertoires in COVID-19. The repertoire was sequenced with immunoSEQ multiplex PCR; TCRdb's copy has only in-frame clones and lacks some. This table has some 670,000 clones, about 90% appearing once. Material for sequencing was peripheral blood. The source is a woman between 18 and 29 years old with acute or convalescent COVID-19.

The chain recombines TRBV4-1 with TRBJ1-6; TRBD1 agrees at 7 bases. Trimming cost V 11 bases and J 5 bases; bases outside gene matches: 9. This CDR3 contains 14 residues. Germline V gene data show CDR1 as MGHRA and CDR2 as YSYEKL. For the CDR3, the DNA is TGCGCCGCGAGTTACGGGACAGATAATTCACCCCTCCACTTT. It specifies CAASYGTDNSPLHF.

The J gene is TRBJ1-3, the V gene TRBV2; D possibly corresponds to TRBD1 (5 bases). The ends were cut back, 5 bases at V and 0 bases at J, with 11 bases in the middle. The V gene's germline CDR1 is SNHLY and CDR2 FYNNEI. The CDR3 runs 15 residues. The chain's CDR3 is CASSITGDSGNTIYF. The CDR3 DNA reads TGTGCCAGCAGTATAACAGGTGACTCTGGAAACACCATATATTTT.

The gene calls are TRBV20-1 and TRBJ2-5, with 9 bases lining up with TRBD1. The trim removed 3 bases at V and 1 base at J, leaving 12 bases unmatched. CDR3 length equals 17 residues. Per germline, CDR1 DFQATT and CDR2 SNEGSKA (reference sequence). CDR3 amino acids: CSASPILDRGPQETQYF. CDR3 coding DNA: TGCAGTGCTAGTCCCATTTTGGACAGGGGTCCCCAAGAGACCCAGTACTTC.

J is TRBJ1-4 and V is TRBV4-1, with D unclear. The CDR3 has 13 amino acids. CDR1 MGHRA and CDR2 YSYEKL come from the germline V gene. Trimming left V 1 base short and J 6 bases short, with 6 bases between. CDR3 protein: CASSQGHYEKLFF. CDR3 DNA sequence: TGCGCCAGCAGCCAAGGGCATTATGAAAAACTGTTTTTT.

V is TRBV24-1 and J is TRBJ2-3; tentative D call: TRBD1 (8 bases). Germline assignment: CDR1 KGHDR and CDR2 SFDVKD. Trimming took off 0 bases at V and 10 bases at J, with 16 bases between the two ends. The CDR3 is 15 amino acids. The CDR3 region is CATSDLDRGGAPQYF. CDR3 DNA: TGTGCCACCAGTGATTTGGACAGGGGAGGGGCTCCGCAGTATTTT.

This clone was seen only once. This chain joins TRBV27 and TRBJ1-3; possibly TRBD1 for D (5 bases). Germline V lookup: CDR1 MNHEY, CDR2 SMNVEV (reference sequence). Trimming pared 5 bases from V and 10 bases from J, leaving 15 bases between. This CDR3 spans 13 amino acids. CDR3 DNA: TGTGCCAGCAGTATGAACACGGGGGGGACCATATATTTT. Its protein is CASSMNTGGTIYF.

This clone was recorded only once. The chain carries TRBV3-1 (or the pseudogene TRBV3-2) and TRBJ1-2; D is ambiguous. Germline CDR1 reads LGHDT; CDR2 reads YNNKEL (reference sequence). Trimming removed 0 bases from V and 5 bases from J, with 13 bases in between. The CDR3 consists of 15 residues. CDR3 nucleotides: TGTGCCAGCAGCCAAGATCTCGGCGACGGGTATGGCTACACCTTC. Translating it yields CASSQDLGDGYGYTF.

The chain is built from TRBV19 and TRBJ1-2; TRBD1 agrees at 8 bases. V was clipped by 6 bases and J by 3 bases; unmatched bases: 6. Germline CDR1 is LNHDA and CDR2 is SQIVND (reference sequence). CDR3 length: 14 amino acids. CDR3 residues: CASSGQGKYYGYTF. CDR3 in DNA: TGTGCCAGTAGCGGACAGGGAAAATACTATGGCTACACCTTC.

The chain recombines TRBV18 with TRBJ2-1; TRBD2 agrees at 9 bases. Trimming cost V 6 bases and J 5 bases; bases outside gene matches: 5. CDR3 length equals 14 residues. Looked up from germline, CDR1 is KGHSH and CDR2 is LQKENI. In DNA, the CDR3 is TGTGCCAGCTCCCAGGGACTAGCTAACAATGAGCAGTTCTTC. Translation gives CASSQGLANNEQFF.

The V and J genes are TRBV25-1 and TRBJ1-1; no definite D call. This CDR3 is built from 14 residues. Germline assignment: CDR1 MGHDK and CDR2 SYGVNS. With 1 base removed from V and 1 base from J, the gap between germline ends came to 7 bases. CDR3 sequence (DNA): TGTGCCAGCAGTGAATGGTCGGGGAACACTGAAGCTTTCTTT. Translation gives CASSEWSGNTEAFF.

The J gene is TRBJ2-3, the V gene TRBV5-1, with a possible D match to TRBD1 (5 bases). Germline V lookup: CDR1 SGHRS, CDR2 YFSETQ. Trimming took off 0 bases at V and 4 bases at J, with 6 bases between the two ends. The CDR3 has 13 residues. DNA for the CDR3: TGCGCCAGCAGCTTGGTAGGGGCAGATACGCAGTATTTT. Protein sequence: CASSLVGADTQYF.

This chain links TRBV7-9 with TRBJ1-5; the match to TRBD1 covers 10 bases. The CDR3 totals 15 residues. V lost 2 bases, J lost 5 bases, and 3 bases stayed unmatched. Per the germline V gene, CDR1 is SEHNR and CDR2 is FQNEAQ (reference sequence). This chain's CDR3 is CASSLTGTGDQPQHF. Written as DNA, the CDR3 is TGTGCCAGCAGCTTAACCGGGACAGGGGATCAGCCCCAGCATTTT.

This clone appeared a few times. The chain recombines TRBV30 with TRBJ2-5; TRBD2 matches 9 bases. The CDR3 loop spans 15 amino acids. CDR1 is GTSNPN, CDR2 SVGIG, per germline (reference sequence). V lost 1 base to trimming and J lost 1 base; unmatched junction nucleotides: 4. The CDR3 DNA reads as TGTGCCTGGAGTGGCCAGCGGGGGGCCCAAGAGACCCAGTACTTC. Translating it yields CAWSGQRGAQETQYF.

J is TRBJ1-2 and V is TRBV2; 8 nucleotides match TRBD1. The CDR3 has 12 residues. Germline CDR1 and CDR2: SNHLY and FYNNEI. The V gene end was trimmed by 5 bases and the J gene end by 7 bases; junction bases not matched to a gene: 3. CDR3 region: CASSSTGGGYTF. In DNA, the CDR3 is TGTGCCAGCAGTTCTACAGGGGGTGGCTACACCTTC.

The chain couples TRBV7-3 to TRBJ1-1; D is perhaps TRBD1 (6 bases). Trimming removed 6 bases at V and 1 base at J, with 9 bases between. CDR3 length: 13 amino acids. CDR1 and CDR2 (germline): SGHTA, FQGTGA. CDR3 sequence reads: CASRGQPNTEAFF. CDR3 in DNA: TGTGCCAGCAGAGGACAGCCGAACACTGAAGCTTTCTTT.

The chain recombines TRBV11-2 with TRBJ1-2; D remains unclear. The CDR3 spans 14 residues. Germline V CDR1 and CDR2: SGHAT, FQNNGV. Trimming stripped 0 bases from V and 7 bases from J, with 12 bases between. Here the CDR3 reads CASSLDRGNLGYTF. In nucleotides, the CDR3 is TGTGCCAGCAGCTTAGATAGAGGGAATCTTGGCTACACCTTC.